The rows below give T cell receptor beta chains drawn from one sample of a study of human CD8 memory T cell subsets. Following a re-call of the 5' RACE reads, TCRdb has one entry per CDR3 protein and lacks DNA. This table holds 4,500 to 5,500 distinct CDR3 sequences. Sequences were obtained from CD8+ T cells from PBMCs. Receptor source: a human donor in good health. Both conserved end residues are part of each CDR3. Part of the rows lack a size; the others show once, few, many or a class for expanded clones.

j_gene: TRBJ2-7; v_gene: TRBV29-1; abundance: .; CDR3aa: CSVTDRVYEQYF
j_gene: TRBJ2-1; v_gene: TRBV4-3; abundance: large; CDR3aa: CASSQASGDLVEQFF
j_gene: TRBJ2-1; v_gene: TRBV5-1; abundance: medium-sized; CDR3aa: CASSVYSSSYNEQFF
j_gene: TRBJ2-1; v_gene: TRBV10-3; abundance: .; CDR3aa: CAISGKQGPSYNEQFF
j_gene: TRBJ1-1; v_gene: TRBV3-1; abundance: .; CDR3aa: CASSQGDSEAFF
j_gene: TRBJ2-1; v_gene: TRBV2; abundance: .; CDR3aa: CASRAGGSSYNEQFF
j_gene: TRBJ2-3; v_gene: TRBV11-1; abundance: .; CDR3aa: CASSLWERRERHRYTDTQYF
j_gene: TRBJ2-3; v_gene: TRBV7-9; abundance: .; CDR3aa: CASRPGESTDTQYF
j_gene: TRBJ2-5; v_gene: TRBV20-1; abundance: .; CDR3aa: CSALGTSGGIVVETQYF
j_gene: TRBJ2-1; v_gene: TRBV6-2/TRBV6-3; abundance: .; CDR3aa: CASLDSTSGSSGGDEQFF
j_gene: TRBJ2-5; v_gene: TRBV25-1; abundance: .; CDR3aa: CASSEPTSGQETQYF
j_gene: TRBJ1-2; v_gene: TRBV5-4; abundance: .; CDR3aa: CASSVGQNYGYTF
j_gene: TRBJ2-7; v_gene: TRBV20-1; abundance: .; CDR3aa: CSASPGRASYEQYF
j_gene: TRBJ2-3; v_gene: TRBV7-2; abundance: .; CDR3aa: CASSRMDPQDTQYF